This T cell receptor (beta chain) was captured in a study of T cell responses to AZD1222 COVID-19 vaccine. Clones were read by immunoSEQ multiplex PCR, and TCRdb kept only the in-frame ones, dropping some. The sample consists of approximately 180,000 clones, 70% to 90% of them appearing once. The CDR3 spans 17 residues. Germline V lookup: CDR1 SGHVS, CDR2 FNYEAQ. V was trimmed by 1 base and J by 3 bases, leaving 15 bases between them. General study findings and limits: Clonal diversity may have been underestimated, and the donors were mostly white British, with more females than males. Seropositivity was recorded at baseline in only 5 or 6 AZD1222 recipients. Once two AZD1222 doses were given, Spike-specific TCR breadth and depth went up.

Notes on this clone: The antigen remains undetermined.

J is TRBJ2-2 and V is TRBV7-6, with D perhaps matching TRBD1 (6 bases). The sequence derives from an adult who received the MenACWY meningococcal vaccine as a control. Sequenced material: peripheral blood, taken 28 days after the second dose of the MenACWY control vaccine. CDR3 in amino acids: CASSLVGQGLDTGELFF. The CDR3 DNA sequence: TGTGCCAGCAGCTTAGTTGGGCAGGGGCTTGACACCGGGGAGCTGTTTTTT.